These 25 T cell receptor beta chains came from one sample sequenced in a study of CD4 T cells in relation to SARS-CoV-2 and coronaviruses. Unexposed donor CD4+ T cells date from 2011-2018, before the COVID-19 pandemic. CD4+ T cells were isolated from the cells after about nine days of culture. Assay: immunoSEQ multiplex PCR; the TCRdb copy retains only in-frame clones and omits some. The sample has 18,000 or so clones; 70% to 75% are singletons. These receptors lack a known antigen. The sequencing sample was made of CD4+ T cells from PBMCs, cultured in vitro. The source of these receptors is a human donor in good health.

The chain uses TRBV5-6 and TRBJ1-4; 10 bases are shared with TRBD1. With V trimmed by 4 bases and J by 3 bases, 15 bases remained unmatched. Germline CDR1 and CDR2: SGHDT and YYEEEE. The length of the CDR3 is 19 residues. The DNA of the CDR3 is TGTGCCAGCAGCCGGAGACAGGGGGCCATCATCGAATCTAATGAAAAACTGTTTTTT. Encoded protein: CASSRRQGAIIESNEKLFF. Based on the CDR3 plus reference TRBV5-6 and TRBJ1-4, the full variable domain is DAGVTQSPTHLIKTRGQQVTLRCSPKSGHDTVSWYQQALGQGPQFIFQYYEEEERQRGNFPDRFSGHQFPNYSSELNVNALLLGDSALYLCASSRRQGAIIESNEKLFFGSGTQLSVL.

This chain connects TRBV11-2 to TRBJ2-5; D remains unclear. The V and J ends lost 4 bases and 2 bases respectively, with 11 bases between them. The CDR3 covers 14 residues. CDR1 and CDR2 (germline): SGHAT, FQNNGV. The CDR3 nucleotides read TGTGCCAGCAGCTCCTCCCGGGCACAAGAGACCCAGTACTTC. Residues: CASSSSRAQETQYF.

In DNA form, the CDR3 reads TGTGCCACGGGAAGACGAGGGACAGGGGGCGAGGGTGAGCAGTTCTTC. It yields the protein CATGRRGTGGEGEQFF. The gene calls are TRBV10-3 and TRBJ2-1; 12 bases are a match to TRBD1. Trimming removed 10 bases from V and 9 bases from J; junction bases left unmatched: 16. This CDR3 comprises 16 residues. Germline V gene lookup returns CDR1 ENHRY and CDR2 SYGVKD.

The V and J genes are TRBV7-9 and TRBJ1-2; a weak D match, TRBD1 (6 bases). The germline V gene has CDR1 SEHNR and CDR2 FQNEAQ (reference sequence). The CDR3 is 14 amino acids. With 4 bases removed from V and 7 bases from J, the gap between germline ends came to 16 bases. CDR3 residues: CASSSRTAQGGYTF. In DNA, the CDR3 is TGTGCCAGCAGCTCTAGGACAGCCCAGGGTGGCTACACCTTC.

In DNA form, the CDR3 reads TGTGCCAGCAGCTCGCTGCGGGAGAGGTCTAGCGGGAGTGTCTACGAGCAGTACTTC. Encoded protein: CASSSLRERSSGSVYEQYF. This chain joins TRBV7-2 and TRBJ2-7; 10 nucleotides align to TRBD2. The ends lost 4 bases at V and 3 bases at J; junction bases unmatched: 18. Germline CDR1 reads SGHTA; CDR2 reads FQGNSA. This CDR3 region has 19 residues.

The rearrangement links TRBV10-3 to TRBJ2-3; 13 bases are a match to TRBD2. The CDR3 has 15 residues. V lost 4 bases and J lost 8; bases outside the gene matches: 6. The germline CDR1 and CDR2 sequences are ENHRY and SYGVKD. The CDR3 reads CAISGTSGRIPTQYF. The CDR3, as DNA: TGTGCCATCAGTGGGACTAGCGGGAGAATTCCTACGCAGTATTTT.

CDR3 sequence (DNA): TGTGCCACCAGTGACTGGAAAAGCTCCTACGAGCAGTACTTC. Translated, it gives CATSDWKSSYEQYF. The chain employs TRBV24-1 and TRBJ2-7; D remains unclear. The germline V gene has CDR1 KGHDR and CDR2 SFDVKD. The ends were cut back, 4 bases at V and 0 bases at J, with 9 bases in the middle. CDR3 length: 14 amino acids.

The chain joins TRBV10-3 to TRBJ2-7; unclear D gene. The CDR3 has 12 residues. The germline gives CDR1 ENHRY, CDR2 SYGVKD. With 4 bases removed from V and 5 bases from J, the gap between germline ends came to 9 bases. CDR3 loop: CAISVLGNEQYF. The CDR3 DNA reads as TGTGCCATCAGTGTGTTGGGGAACGAGCAGTACTTC.

V usage is TRBV2 and J usage is TRBJ2-3; the D gene is possibly TRBD1 (6 bases). V lost 8 bases and J 2 bases, leaving 17 bases between the germline ends. Per germline, CDR1 SNHLY and CDR2 FYNNEI. The CDR3 is 15 amino acids. CDR3 residues: CASEKRQAITDTQYF. Written as DNA, the CDR3 is TGTGCCAGCGAGAAGAGACAGGCGATCACAGATACGCAGTATTTT.

This clone was found once. The chain recombines TRBV6-1 with TRBJ1-5; D is unclear. From germline, CDR1 is MNHNS and CDR2 SASEGT. The CDR3 has 12 residues. V shed 2 bases and J shed 7 bases, with 6 bases lying between them. The CDR3 spells CASSELGQPQHF. The CDR3 coding sequence is TGTGCCAGCAGTGAATTAGGCCAGCCCCAGCATTTT.

The chain recombines TRBV2 with TRBJ2-7; 11 bases agree with TRBD2. This CDR3 is 16 amino acids long. V lost 6 bases and J lost 3; bases outside the gene matches: 10. The germline V gene has CDR1 SNHLY and CDR2 FYNNEI. CDR3 DNA sequence: TGTGCCAGCAGCGCCATAGCGGGAGGGCTTGGCTACGAGCAGTACTTC. Translated: CASSAIAGGLGYEQYF.

This sequence joins TRBV7-9 and TRBJ2-1, with 12 bases matching TRBD2. Germline V CDR1 and CDR2: SEHNR, FQNEAQ (reference sequence). The ends lost 5 bases at V and 1 base at J; junction bases unmatched: 3. There are 16 residues in the CDR3. CDR3 coding DNA: TGTGCCAGCAGCGGACTAGCGGGAACTTCCTACAATGAGCAGTTCTTC. This codes for CASSGLAGTSYNEQFF.

V is TRBV7-9 and J is TRBJ1-1; 9 nucleotides align to TRBD1. The CDR3 length is 15 residues. The V and J ends lost 1 base and 2 bases, in that order; junction bases with no gene match: 2. The germline V gene encodes CDR1 SEHNR and CDR2 FQNEAQ (reference sequence). CDR3 DNA sequence: TGTGCCAGCAGCTTAGGGGACAGGGCTAACACTGAAGCTTTCTTT. Translated: CASSLGDRANTEAFF.

The chain is built from TRBV7-3 and TRBJ2-1, with D unresolved. V was shortened by 3 bases and J by 6 bases, with 9 bases between the two germline ends. From germline, CDR1 is SGHTA and CDR2 FQGTGA. The CDR3 is made up of 13 amino acids. The CDR3 loop reads CASSLDGINEQFF. The CDR3 region has the DNA TGTGCCAGCAGCTTGGACGGTATCAATGAGCAGTTCTTC.

By frequency in the sample, this clone is medium-sized. This chain links TRBV3-1 (or the pseudogene TRBV3-2) with TRBJ2-1; no firm D call. V shed 5 bases and J shed 0 bases, with 17 bases lying between them. From germline, CDR1 is LGHDT and CDR2 YNNKEL (reference sequence). The CDR3 sequence is 17 residues long. The CDR3 sequence is CASSWVLAPNSYNEQFF. Here the CDR3 DNA reads TGTGCCAGCAGCTGGGTCTTAGCTCCCAACTCCTACAATGAGCAGTTCTTC.

The chain carries TRBV6-5 and TRBJ1-5; perhaps TRBD1 as D (5 bases). V was trimmed by 8 bases and J by 0 bases, leaving 14 bases between them. The CDR3 has 15 amino acids. In germline, CDR1 is MNHEY, CDR2 SVGAGI. CDR3 in amino acids: CASGGVVYSNQPQHF. Here the CDR3 DNA reads TGTGCCAGCGGGGGTGTGGTGTATAGCAATCAGCCCCAGCATTTT.

This clone has more than one count but fewer than ten. The chain has TRBV9 and TRBJ2-2, with D possibly being TRBD1 (6 bases). V lost 6 bases and J lost 1, with 10 bases in between. Germline V CDR1 and CDR2: SGDLS, YYNGEE. CDR3 length equals 14 residues. The CDR3 protein is CASNSGQNTGELFF. CDR3 sequence (DNA): TGTGCCAGCAACTCGGGACAGAACACCGGGGAGCTGTTTTTT.

The J gene is TRBJ1-5, the V gene TRBV19; D perhaps matches TRBD1 (5 bases). Per germline, CDR1 LNHDA and CDR2 SQIVND (reference sequence). Deletions cut 3 bases from V and 5 bases from J, with 14 bases between. The CDR3 contains 15 residues. For the CDR3, the DNA is TGTGCCAGTAGTATGGTGGGGGATAAAGATCAGCCCCAGCATTTT. This encodes CASSMVGDKDQPQHF.

This clone has just one count. This CDR3 is CASSFRDRSTNEKLFF. The CDR3 region has the DNA TGTGCCAGCAGTTTCCGGGACAGATCAACTAATGAAAAACTGTTTTTT. The chain recombines TRBV6-5 with TRBJ1-4; 7 bases are shared with TRBD1. Per germline, CDR1 MNHEY and CDR2 SVGAGI. The junction had 5 bases not matched to a gene; V was cut back by 4 bases and J by 0 bases. The CDR3 totals 16 residues.

This rearrangement joins TRBV6-5 to TRBJ2-3; the match to TRBD2 covers 8 bases. CDR3 length: 15 amino acids. From germline, CDR1 is MNHEY and CDR2 SVGAGI. V was pared by 8 bases and J by 2 bases, with 9 bases of the junction left unmatched. Here the CDR3 reads CASARGGVFTDTQYF. CDR3 in DNA: TGTGCCAGCGCCCGGGGGGGAGTTTTCACAGATACGCAGTATTTT.

J is TRBJ1-5 and V is TRBV14; D gene uncertain. Trimming shortened V by 4 bases and J by 4 bases, and 8 bases separated the two germline ends. Germline V CDR1 and CDR2: SGHDN, FVKESK. This CDR3 contains 13 residues. CDR3 sequence reads: CASSLGPNQPQHF. DNA for the CDR3: TGTGCCAGCAGCCTCGGACCTAATCAGCCCCAGCATTTT.

CDR3 nucleotides: TGTGCCAGCAGTGGGCTTAGCGGGATTGTCCTGACTTTC. It yields the protein CASSGLSGIVLTF. The chain recombines TRBV2 with TRBJ2-6, with 8 bases matching TRBD2. Germline CDR1 and CDR2: SNHLY and FYNNEI. J was trimmed by 13 bases and V by 4 bases; bases with no gene match: 6. This CDR3 comprises 13 residues.

V gene TRBV6-4 combines with J gene TRBJ1-1, with D uncertain. V was shortened by 5 bases and J by 3 bases, with 13 bases between the two germline ends. This CDR3 region has 14 residues. CDR1 and CDR2 (germline): MRHNA, SNTAGT. Here the CDR3 DNA reads TGTGCCAGCAGTTCGGACCCATGGGACACTGAAGCTTTCTTT. Residues: CASSSDPWDTEAFF.

This CDR3 reads CASSRGNTGELFF. CDR3 DNA: TGTGCCAGCAGTCGGGGGAACACCGGGGAGCTGTTTTTT. This chain connects TRBV2 to TRBJ2-2; possibly TRBD2 for D (5 bases). Germline CDR1 and CDR2: SNHLY and FYNNEI. This CDR3 has 13 amino acids. V lost 5 bases to trimming and J lost 1 base, with 5 bases between them.

The chain has TRBV12-3 or TRBV12-4 and TRBJ2-7, with 10 bases that match TRBD1. The CDR3 totals 13 residues. V lost 6 bases and J lost 6; bases outside the gene matches: 5. In DNA form, the CDR3 reads TGTGCCAGCAGCTGGGACAGGGGCGGCGAGCAGTACTTC. Translated, it gives CASSWDRGGEQYF.